The sequence of this T cell receptor (beta chain) was determined in a study of T cell responses to AZD1222 COVID-19 vaccine. Broader study findings: Spike-specific TCR breadth rose after two AZD1222 doses, and depth rose as well. Nearly half of spike-specific TCRs reportedly target variant regions that are unmutated in the B.1.351 and B.1.1.7 variants. The donor group comprised mostly white British people and more females; the analysis possibly underestimated clonal diversity.

Assay used: immunoSEQ multiplex PCR; TCRdb lists only in-frame clones, some missing. The table shows 100,000 to 150,000 clones, with about 85% occurring only once. V dropped 6 bases and J dropped 3 bases, with 8 bases sitting between them. CDR3 length equals 12 residues. In germline, CDR1 is MDHEN, CDR2 SYDVKM. As concerns this clone: What it binds is not known.

The rearrangement uses TRBV28 and TRBJ1-1; possible D gene TRBD1, 5 bases. The source material was peripheral blood, sampled on day 0 of AZD1222 vaccination. The receptor comes from an adult in good health. CDR3 loop: CASSDSHTEAFF. In DNA form, the CDR3 reads TGTGCCAGCAGCGACAGCCACACTGAAGCTTTCTTT.